The clone carrying this T cell receptor (beta chain) is a singleton in its sample. The antigen is undetermined. Trimming took 0 bases from V and 1 from J; bases not matched to a gene: 15. The CDR3 contains 19 residues. Germline assignment: CDR1 DFQATT and CDR2 SNEGSKA (reference sequence). Unique molecular identifiers were present in the TCR beta cDNA libraries. It was from about 1 to 10 million T cells that about half a million cDNA molecules came. TCRdb itself ran the PCR reads through MiXCR, one entry per CDR3 protein. This sample has roughly 540,000 distinct CDR3 sequences, with roughly 34% found just once. This record comes from a study of post-analysis software for immune sequencing data. The study's findings and limits: Patients used about 5 TRBV segments, including TRBV5-6, TRBV5-1 and TRBV20-1, more often than controls. F-measure co-clustering was strong for batch-matched samples. Controls' normalized Chao1 diversity significantly exceeded that of multiple sclerosis patients.

The sequenced material came from blood. The sequence derives from a girl aged 2 to 17 with multiple sclerosis. This chain links TRBV20-1 with TRBJ2-3, with 8 bases matching TRBD2. The CDR3 region is CSARDFFGGDPLGTDTQYF. In DNA form, the CDR3 reads TGCAGTGCTAGAGATTTCTTCGGGGGGGACCCTCTAGGCACAGATACGCAGTATTTT.